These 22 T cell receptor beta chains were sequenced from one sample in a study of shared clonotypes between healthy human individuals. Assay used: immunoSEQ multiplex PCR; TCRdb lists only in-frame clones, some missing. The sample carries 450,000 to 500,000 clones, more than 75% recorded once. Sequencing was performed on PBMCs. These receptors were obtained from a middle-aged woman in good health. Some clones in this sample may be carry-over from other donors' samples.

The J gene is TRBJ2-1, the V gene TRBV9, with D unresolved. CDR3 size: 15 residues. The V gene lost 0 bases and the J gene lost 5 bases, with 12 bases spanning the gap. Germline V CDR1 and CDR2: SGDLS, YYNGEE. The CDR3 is CASSVGALSHNEQFF. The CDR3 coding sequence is TGTGCCAGCAGCGTAGGGGCGCTAAGCCACAATGAGCAGTTCTTC.

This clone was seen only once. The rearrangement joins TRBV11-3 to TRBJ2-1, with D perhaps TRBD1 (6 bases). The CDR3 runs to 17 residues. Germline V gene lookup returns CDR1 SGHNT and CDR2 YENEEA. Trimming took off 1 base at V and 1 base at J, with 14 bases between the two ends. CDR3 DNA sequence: TGTGCCAGCAGCTTAGTTGGCTGGGGGCGGTCCTACAATGAGCAGTTCTTC. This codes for CASSLVGWGRSYNEQFF.

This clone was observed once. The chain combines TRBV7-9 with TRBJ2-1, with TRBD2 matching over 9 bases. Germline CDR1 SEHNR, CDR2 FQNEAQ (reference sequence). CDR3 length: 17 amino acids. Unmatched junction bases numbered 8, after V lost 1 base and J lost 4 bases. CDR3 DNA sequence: TGTGCCAGCAGCTTAGGGTCGACTAGCGGAGCATACAATGAGCAGTTCTTC. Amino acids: CASSLGSTSGAYNEQFF.

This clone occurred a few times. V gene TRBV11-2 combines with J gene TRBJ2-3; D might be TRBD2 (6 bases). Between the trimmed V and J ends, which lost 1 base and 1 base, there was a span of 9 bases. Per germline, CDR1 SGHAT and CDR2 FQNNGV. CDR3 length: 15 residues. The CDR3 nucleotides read TGTGCCAGCAGCTTAGGGGGGAGGCGCACAGATACGCAGTATTTT. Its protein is CASSLGGRRTDTQYF.

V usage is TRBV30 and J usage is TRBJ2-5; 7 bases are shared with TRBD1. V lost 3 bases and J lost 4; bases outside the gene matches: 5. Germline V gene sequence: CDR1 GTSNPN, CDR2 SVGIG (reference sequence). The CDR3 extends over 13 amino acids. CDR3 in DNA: TGTGCCTGGAGCGAACAGGGGCTAGAGACCCAGTACTTC. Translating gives CAWSEQGLETQYF.

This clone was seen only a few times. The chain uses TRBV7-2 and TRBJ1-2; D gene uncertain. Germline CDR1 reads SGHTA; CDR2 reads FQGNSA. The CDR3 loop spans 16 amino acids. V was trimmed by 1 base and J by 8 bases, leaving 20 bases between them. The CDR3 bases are TGTGCCAGCAGCTTAGAATCGGGCAGCCCTACGGAGGGCTACACCTTC. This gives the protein CASSLESGSPTEGYTF.

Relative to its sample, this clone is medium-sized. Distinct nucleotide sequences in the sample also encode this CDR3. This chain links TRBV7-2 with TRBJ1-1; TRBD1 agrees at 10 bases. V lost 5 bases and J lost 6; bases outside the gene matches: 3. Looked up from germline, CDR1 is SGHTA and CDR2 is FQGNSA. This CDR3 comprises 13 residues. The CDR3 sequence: CASSRGQGAEAFF. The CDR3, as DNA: TGTGCCAGCAGCCGTGGACAGGGGGCTGAAGCTTTCTTT.

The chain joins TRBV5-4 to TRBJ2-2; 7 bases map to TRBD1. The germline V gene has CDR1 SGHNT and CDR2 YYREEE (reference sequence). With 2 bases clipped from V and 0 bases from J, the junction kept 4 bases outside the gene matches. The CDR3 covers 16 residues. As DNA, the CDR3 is TGTGCCAGCAGCTTACCCGGGACAGCGAACACCGGGGAGCTGTTTTTT. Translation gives CASSLPGTANTGELFF.

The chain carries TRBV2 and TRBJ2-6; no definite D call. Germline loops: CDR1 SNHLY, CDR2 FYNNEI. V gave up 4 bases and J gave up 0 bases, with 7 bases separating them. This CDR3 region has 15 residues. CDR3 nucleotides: TGTGCCAGCAGTGTGGACCTCTCTGGGGCCAACGTCCTGACTTTC. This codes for CASSVDLSGANVLTF. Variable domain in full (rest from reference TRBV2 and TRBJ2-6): EPEVTQTPSHQVTQMGQEVILRCVPISNHLYFYWYRQILGQKVEFLVSFYNNEISEKSEIFDDQFSVERPDGSNFTLKIRSTKLEDSAMYFCASSVDLSGANVLTFGAGSRLTVL.

In DNA, the CDR3 is TGTGCCAGCAGCCGAGACTACAGGGGGCAATACGAGCAGTACTTC. Protein sequence: CASSRDYRGQYEQYF. The V gene is TRBV5-6, the J gene TRBJ2-7; 9 nucleotides line up with TRBD1. V was pared by 4 bases and J by 4 bases, with 9 bases of the junction left unmatched. The CDR3 is 15 amino acids. Germline V gene sequence: CDR1 SGHDT, CDR2 YYEEEE.

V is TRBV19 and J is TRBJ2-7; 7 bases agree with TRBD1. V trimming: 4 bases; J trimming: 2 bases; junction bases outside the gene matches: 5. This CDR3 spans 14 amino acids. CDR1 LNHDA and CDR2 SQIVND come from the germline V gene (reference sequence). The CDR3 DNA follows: TGTGCCAGTAGTACCCGGGACAGCCCCTACGAGCAGTACTTC. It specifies CASSTRDSPYEQYF. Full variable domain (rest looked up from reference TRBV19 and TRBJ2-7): DGGITQSPKYLFRKEGQNVTLSCEQNLNHDAMYWYRQDPGQGLRLIYYSQIVNDFQKGDIAEGYSVSREKKESFPLTVTSAQKNPTAFYLCASSTRDSPYEQYFGPGTRLTVT.

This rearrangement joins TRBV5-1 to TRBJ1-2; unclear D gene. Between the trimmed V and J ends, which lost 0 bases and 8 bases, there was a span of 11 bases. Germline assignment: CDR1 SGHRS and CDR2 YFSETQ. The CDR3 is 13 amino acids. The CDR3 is CASSLDSTLGYTF. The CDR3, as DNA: TGCGCCAGCAGCTTGGACTCAACGCTCGGCTACACCTTC.

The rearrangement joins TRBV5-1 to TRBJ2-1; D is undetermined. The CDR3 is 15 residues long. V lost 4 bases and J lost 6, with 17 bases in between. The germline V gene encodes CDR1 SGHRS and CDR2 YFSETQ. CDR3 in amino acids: CASSLIPGVGNEQFF. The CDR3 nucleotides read TGCGCCAGCAGCCTGATTCCTGGCGTAGGCAATGAGCAGTTCTTC.

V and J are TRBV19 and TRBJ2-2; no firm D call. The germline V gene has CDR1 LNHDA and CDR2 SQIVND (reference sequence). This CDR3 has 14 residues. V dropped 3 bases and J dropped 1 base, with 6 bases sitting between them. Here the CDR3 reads CASSINRNTGELFF. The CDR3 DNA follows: TGTGCCAGTAGTATTAACAGGAACACCGGGGAGCTGTTTTTT.

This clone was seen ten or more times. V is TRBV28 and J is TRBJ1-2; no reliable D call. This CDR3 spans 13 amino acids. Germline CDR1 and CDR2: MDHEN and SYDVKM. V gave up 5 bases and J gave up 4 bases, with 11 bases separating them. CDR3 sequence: CASSPGLLYGYTF. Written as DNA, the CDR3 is TGTGCCAGCAGTCCCGGACTCCTCTATGGCTACACCTTC.

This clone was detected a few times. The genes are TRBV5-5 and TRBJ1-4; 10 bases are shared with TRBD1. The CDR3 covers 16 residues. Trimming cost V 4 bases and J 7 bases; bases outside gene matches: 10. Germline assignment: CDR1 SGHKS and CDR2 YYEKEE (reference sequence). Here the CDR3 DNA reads TGTGCCAGCAGCGGCGGGACAGGGGTAGGAGGTGAAAAACTGTTTTTT. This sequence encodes CASSGGTGVGGEKLFF.

The CDR3 spells CASSSRASGKTQYF. The DNA for the CDR3 is TGTGCCAGTAGTTCGCGCGCCTCGGGAAAGACCCAGTACTTC. The rearrangement joins TRBV19 to TRBJ2-5, with D possibly matching TRBD2 (5 bases). Germline CDR1 and CDR2: LNHDA and SQIVND (reference sequence). This CDR3 contains 14 residues. Deletions cut 5 bases from V and 6 bases from J, with 16 bases between.

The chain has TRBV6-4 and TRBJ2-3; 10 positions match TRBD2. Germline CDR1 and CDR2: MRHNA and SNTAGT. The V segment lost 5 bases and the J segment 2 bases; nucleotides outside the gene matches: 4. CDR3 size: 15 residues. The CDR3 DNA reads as TGTGCCAGCAGTCCCGGGACTAGCGACACAGATACGCAGTATTTT. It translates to CASSPGTSDTDTQYF.

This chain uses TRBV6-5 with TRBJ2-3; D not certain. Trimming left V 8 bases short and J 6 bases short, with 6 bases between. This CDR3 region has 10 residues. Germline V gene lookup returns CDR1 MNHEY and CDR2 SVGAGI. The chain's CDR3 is CASGRDTQYF. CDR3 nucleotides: TGTGCCAGCGGGCGGGATACGCAGTATTTT.

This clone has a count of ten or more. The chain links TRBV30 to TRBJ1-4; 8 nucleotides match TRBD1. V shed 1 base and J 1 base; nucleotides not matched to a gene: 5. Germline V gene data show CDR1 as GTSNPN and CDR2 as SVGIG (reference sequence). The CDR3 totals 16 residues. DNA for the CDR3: TGTGCCTGGAGTGGCCTCACAGGGGGAACTAATGAAAAACTGTTTTTT. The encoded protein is CAWSGLTGGTNEKLFF.

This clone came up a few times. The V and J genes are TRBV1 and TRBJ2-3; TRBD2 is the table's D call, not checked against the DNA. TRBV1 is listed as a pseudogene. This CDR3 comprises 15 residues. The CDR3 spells CTSSQDRGRPDTQYF. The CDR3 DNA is TGCACCAGCAGCCAAGATCGGGGAAGACCCGATACGCAGTATTTT.

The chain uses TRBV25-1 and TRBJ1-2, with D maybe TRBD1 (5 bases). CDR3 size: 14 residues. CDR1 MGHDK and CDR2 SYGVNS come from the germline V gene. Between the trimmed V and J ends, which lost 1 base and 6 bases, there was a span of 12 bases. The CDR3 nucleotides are TGTGCCAGCAGTGAATTTCAGGGATCTGATGGCTACACCTTC. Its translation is CASSEFQGSDGYTF.